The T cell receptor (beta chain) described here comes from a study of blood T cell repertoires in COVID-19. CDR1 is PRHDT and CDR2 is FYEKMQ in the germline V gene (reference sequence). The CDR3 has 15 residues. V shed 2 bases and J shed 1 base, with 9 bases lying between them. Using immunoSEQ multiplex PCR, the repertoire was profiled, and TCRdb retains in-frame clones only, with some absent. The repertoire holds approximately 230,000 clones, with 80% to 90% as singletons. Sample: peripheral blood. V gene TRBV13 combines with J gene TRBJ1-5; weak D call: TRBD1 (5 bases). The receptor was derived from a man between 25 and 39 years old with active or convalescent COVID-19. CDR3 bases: TGTGCCAGCAGCTTAAGGGGCGGCAGCAATCAGCCCCAGCATTTT. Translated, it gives CASSLRGGSNQPQHF.